This T cell receptor (beta chain) is drawn from a study of T-cell reconstitution after alpha-beta-depleted transplantation in children. Findings of the study overall: TCRbeta diversity was high at day 60 in some patients (a result of surviving recipient T cells and thymic progenitors). Fresh T-cell production supplied most of the T-cell counts and diversity seen one year after transplant.

There are 15 residues in the CDR3. With 5 bases removed from V and 0 bases from J, the gap between germline ends came to 14 bases. Germline V CDR1 and CDR2: SGHTA, FQGNSA. Unique molecular identifiers were incorporated during preparation of the TCRbeta library. TCRdb re-derived calls from the PCR reads in MiXCR, one entry per CDR3 protein. The data hold about 980,000 distinct CDR3 sequences, with about 26% observed a single time. Only a few counts were recorded for this clonotype. What it binds is not known. This sample comprised PBMCs, mostly from graft donor cells, obtained 360 days after TCRalphabeta/CD19-depleted stem cell transplant. The receptor's source is a boy younger than two who had a stem cell transplant for SCID, so the T cells may come from the graft donor. This chain links TRBV7-2 with TRBJ2-7; tentative D call: TRBD1 (5 bases). The CDR3 bases are TGTGCCAGCAGCGTACAAGGGGTGTCCTCCTACGAGCAGTACTTC. Amino acids: CASSVQGVSSYEQYF.